This T cell receptor beta chain came from a study of blood T cell repertoires in COVID-19. Across the whole study: The United States, Italy and Spain were the sources of the acute and convalescent COVID-19 samples. PBMCs, B-cell-depleted T cells, or T cells were the source of the cDNA or gDNA that made up the material.

Authors' data handling: Reference gene primer amplification in the assay estimated nucleated cell counts. Sequencing used immunoSEQ multiplex PCR; TCRdb keeps in-frame clones, though not all of them. That table is the source of V, J and clone size, and D and trimming were worked out from the DNA. Of over 100,000 clones listed, about nine tenths are singletons. Germline trimming cut 1 base from V and 7 bases from J; bases unmatched to any gene: 8. From germline, CDR1 is SGHTA and CDR2 FQGNSA. The CDR3 runs to 17 residues. While infection was still active, Seattle patients were enrolled and then followed longitudinally.

The sequencing input was peripheral blood. The source of this sequence is a woman between 45 and 60 years old with COVID-19, enrolled during active disease. The gene calls are TRBV7-2 and TRBJ2-4; the match to TRBD1 covers 12 bases. In nucleotides, the CDR3 is TGTGCCAGCAGCTTAGTAGGGACAGGGGGCGTAGGGAACATTCAGTACTTC. The encoded protein is CASSLVGTGGVGNIQYF.